This T cell receptor beta chain was profiled in a study of Ad26.COV2.S vaccination and SARS-CoV-2 variants. Treatment indicated: about 20 received Ad26.COV2.S at low or high dose, single or two shots; about 5 received placebo; per-sample allocation not given. Samples were taken on day 63 after the first vaccine or placebo injection. At a Boston site, the person donating was an adult of 18-55 years. With 2 bases clipped from V and 9 bases from J, the junction kept 6 bases outside the gene matches. Germline V gene data show CDR1 as ENHRY and CDR2 as SYGVKD. The CDR3 has 15 residues. The assay was immunoSEQ multiplex PCR, and TCRdb's table has in-frame clones only and misses some. The sample consists of approximately 300,000 clones, about 86% of them appearing once. Study-wide results and caveats: Placebo recipients and vaccine recipients were similar in non-spike TCR breadth. Analyses of TCR breadth and depth may have underestimated total T cell responses.

This clone was seen once. Its antigen is as yet unknown. The chain uses TRBV10-3 and TRBJ1-6, with 8 bases lining up with TRBD1. This sample comprised peripheral blood, obtained in a trial of Ad26.COV2.S vaccine versus placebo. This clonotype was obtained from a person between 18 and 65 years old who received the Ad26.COV2.S COVID-19 vaccine or a placebo. The CDR3 DNA reads as TGTGCCATCAGTGAGCAGGGGGCGTTAGGTTCACCCCTCCACTTT. Translating it yields CAISEQGALGSPLHF.